Below, 11 T cell receptor beta chains from the same sample are listed, as sequenced in a study of blood T cell repertoires in COVID-19 (dated by TCRdb to the early 2020s). The protocol used for the library was the immunoSEQ multiplex PCR assay. The immuneACCESS repertoire file appears here via TCRdb, limited to in-frame rearrangements. These files lack a portion of the clones; in checked studies, under half of the deficit traces to unresolved V genes, and the cause of the others is not known. The sample table lists about 200,000 clones, around nine tenths of them with a count of one. The top ten constitute around 4.2% of the sample. Sequencing was carried out using PBMCs or T cells enriched from blood (not recorded which). The receptors originated from a woman between 25 and 40 years old with acute COVID-19.

The sample holds a few counts of this clone. V and J are TRBV27 and TRBJ2-1; 10 bases map to TRBD2. V lost 0 bases, J lost 4 bases, and 0 bases stayed unmatched. Germline CDR1 reads MNHEY; CDR2 reads SMNVEV (reference sequence). The CDR3 length is 15 residues. CDR3: CASSLSTSGYNEQFF. Written as DNA, the CDR3 is TGTGCCAGCAGTTTATCGACTAGCGGGTACAATGAGCAGTTCTTC.

The genes are TRBV7-9 and TRBJ1-4; D is uncertain. CDR1 is SEHNR and CDR2 is FQNEAQ in the germline V gene (reference sequence). The length of the CDR3 is 17 residues. Trimming cost V 5 bases and J 5 bases, with 21 bases left between them. The CDR3 nucleotides read TGTGCCAGCAGCCCTAAGTCGGGGTCGGGGAAGAATGAAAAACTGTTTTTT. Translated: CASSPKSGSGKNEKLFF.

V is TRBV5-8 and J is TRBJ2-7, with TRBD2 as a possible D gene (6 bases). Trimming took off 5 bases at V and 4 bases at J, with 13 bases between the two ends. CDR1 is SGHTS, CDR2 YDEGEE, per germline. This CDR3 contains 13 residues. The CDR3 region has the DNA TGTGCCAGCAGTAAAGGACGGGGGTACGAGCAGTACTTC. It translates to CASSKGRGYEQYF.

The chain has TRBV15 and TRBJ1-2, with TRBD1 as a possible D gene (6 bases). This CDR3 region has 14 residues. Germline assignment: CDR1 LNHNV and CDR2 YYDKDF (reference sequence). Trimming pared 5 bases from V and 2 bases from J, leaving 12 bases between. For the CDR3, the DNA is TGTGCCACCAGCCACGACAGGATGAACTATGGCTACACCTTC. Amino acid sequence: CATSHDRMNYGYTF.

This clone has only a few counts. The gene calls are TRBV29-1 and TRBJ1-5; D possibly corresponds to TRBD1 (5 bases). The ends were cut back, 4 bases at V and 6 bases at J, with 13 bases in the middle. Germline V lookup: CDR1 SQVTM, CDR2 ANQGSEA. The CDR3 runs 13 residues. In DNA, the CDR3 is TGCAGCGTTGGAGCCAGGGCAGGTCAGCCCCAGCATTTT. Residues: CSVGARAGQPQHF.

The chain employs TRBV5-1 and TRBJ2-4; 9 nucleotides line up with TRBD1. CDR3 length equals 14 residues. CDR1 and CDR2 (germline): SGHRS, YFSETQ. The ends lost 4 bases at V and 3 bases at J; junction bases unmatched: 2. This CDR3 is CASSTGGGKNIQYF. CDR3 bases: TGCGCCAGCAGCACAGGGGGCGGCAAAAACATTCAGTACTTC.

The chain uses TRBV5-5 and TRBJ2-1; possibly TRBD1 for D (6 bases). The CDR3 has 14 amino acids. In germline, CDR1 is SGHKS, CDR2 YYEKEE (reference sequence). V was shortened by 1 base and J by 5 bases, with 10 bases between the two germline ends. The CDR3 spells CASSLMPGDNEQFF. As DNA, the CDR3 is TGTGCCAGCAGCTTGATGCCAGGGGACAATGAGCAGTTCTTC.

The J gene is TRBJ2-3, the V gene TRBV7-6; 7 positions agree with TRBD2. CDR1 and CDR2 (germline): SGHVS, FNYEAQ. The V and J ends lost 0 bases and 5 bases, in that order; junction bases with no gene match: 11. CDR3 length: 17 amino acids. CDR3 in amino acids: CASSLAGVERGGDTQYF. CDR3 nucleotide sequence: TGTGCCAGCAGCTTAGCAGGGGTCGAGCGGGGAGGAGATACGCAGTATTTT.

This clone was counted between two and nine times. The V gene is TRBV27, the J gene TRBJ1-1; no definite D call. V was cut by 1 base and J by 4 bases, with 19 bases left in between. The CDR3 runs to 17 residues. Looked up from germline, CDR1 is MNHEY and CDR2 is SMNVEV (reference sequence). The CDR3 loop is CASSLLRQVGKSTEAFF. The DNA for the CDR3 is TGTGCCAGCAGTTTATTGAGGCAAGTGGGTAAGAGCACTGAAGCTTTCTTT.

The V gene is TRBV2, the J gene TRBJ1-5; D gene uncertain. CDR3 length: 12 residues. V was cut by 7 bases and J by 3 bases, with 7 bases left in between. CDR1 is SNHLY and CDR2 is FYNNEI in the germline V gene. CDR3 nucleotides: TGTGCCAGCAATCTAATCAATCAGCCCCAGCATTTT. Translation: CASNLINQPQHF.

The V gene is TRBV10-3, the J gene TRBJ2-3, with no clear D. The CDR3 has 15 amino acids. The germline V and J ends were trimmed by 0 bases and 0 bases, with 7 bases remaining between them. CDR1 is ENHRY, CDR2 SYGVKD, per germline. CDR3 coding DNA: TGTGCCATCAGTGAGTCAGCTCGGAGCACAGATACGCAGTATTTT. This encodes CAISESARSTDTQYF.